This T cell receptor (beta chain) was sequenced in a study of response to subunit inactivated influenza vaccine. This clonotype was recorded a few times. CDR1 and CDR2 from the germline V gene are KGHSH and LQKENI. This CDR3 spans 14 amino acids. V was cut by 4 bases and J by 6 bases, with 13 bases left in between. Via MiXCR, TCRdb re-called the RT-PCR reads, giving one row per CDR3 protein. The sample consists of around 600,000 distinct CDR3 sequences, approximately 10% of them appearing once. Another study also made use of these data, one on T cells expressing NK-cell markers. As reported in that work: Beta-chain TCR cDNA was generated via 5'RACE template switching with UMIs. Seven of the eight sequenced donors were classified as HCMV-seropositive, and one was classified as seronegative. Roughly 6 of the donors carried dominant NKG2C+ clonotypes that took up roughly 1.0-8% of their CD8+ T cells. It was still unclear whether expanded NKG2C+ T cell clones were HCMV specific.

The sample here was PBMCs from blood, taken on the day of vaccination. This clonotype was obtained from a man aged 50 to 59 who received an inactivated influenza vaccine. The chain employs TRBV18 and TRBJ1-5; possible D gene TRBD1, 6 bases. In DNA, the CDR3 is TGTGCCAGCTCACTGGACAGTAGGACTCAGCCCCAGCATTTT. This gives the protein CASSLDSRTQPQHF.